The TCR beta chain described here comes from a study of neoadjuvant nivolumab and ipilimumab in lung cancer. Profiling relied on immunoSEQ multiplex PCR, and the TCRdb table lists in-frame clones only, not all of them. The data hold approximately 40,000 clones, with 89% observed a single time. This CDR3 is 14 amino acids long. Looked up from germline, CDR1 is MNHEY and CDR2 is SMNVEV (reference sequence). The V gene lost 6 bases and the J gene lost 7 bases, with 18 bases spanning the gap. Study-wide results and limits: Pretherapy blood TCR richness correlated positively with resected tumor richness. TCR richness and clonality were higher in tumors than adjacent uninvolved lung. From pretherapy to surgery, tumor richness and clonality rose with dual therapy.

Turning to this clone: Antigen unknown.

The J gene is TRBJ1-2, the V gene TRBV27; tentative D call: TRBD1 (6 bases). This TCR was recovered from an adult with non-small cell lung cancer. Sequenced material: peripheral blood, taken before neoadjuvant nivolumab, alone or with ipilimumab. The CDR3: CASSPGGQGRGYTF. CDR3 bases: TGTGCCAGCAGCCCGGGGGGACAAGGCCGTGGCTACACCTTC.